The sequence of this TCR beta chain was determined in a study of blood T cell repertoires in COVID-19. Sequencing was performed with immunoSEQ multiplex PCR; in TCRdb, only in-frame clones are kept and a portion is missing. The sample records 200,000 to 250,000 clones, roughly 80% being singletons. CDR1 is WSHSY and CDR2 is SAAADI in the germline V gene. The V end lost 6 bases, the J end lost 4 bases, and 10 bases lay between the germline ends. This CDR3 has 12 residues. The gene calls are TRBV10-2 and TRBJ2-7; D perhaps matches TRBD1 (5 bases). The sample comprised peripheral blood. The sequence came from a woman under 30 with acute or convalescent COVID-19. Here the CDR3 DNA reads TGCGCCAGCAGCACAGGTGAATACGAGCAGTACTTC. Translation: CASSTGEYEQYF.